Each of the 13 T cell receptor beta chains below was sequenced from the same sample in a study of blood T cells in healthy people across ages. Through a sample-barcoded 5' primer and a J-beta primer mix, a second PCR was run for roughly 7 to 11 cycles. TCRdb re-derived calls from the 5' RACE reads in MiXCR, one entry per CDR3 protein. The data show over a million distinct CDR3 sequences, around 43% seen once. Sequencing used blood. These receptors were collected from a woman in her sixties in good health.

This clonotype was counted only a few times. The CDR3 sequence: CAIRSLAESYEQYF. Written as DNA, the CDR3 is TGTGCCATCAGAAGTCTAGCGGAGTCCTACGAGCAGTACTTC. The chain carries TRBV10-3 and TRBJ2-7, with 7 bases identical to TRBD2. The CDR3 is made up of 14 amino acids. Losses at the gene ends were 6 bases for V and 1 base for J; bases not matched to a gene: 6. Germline CDR1 and CDR2: ENHRY and SYGVKD.

J is TRBJ2-3 and V is TRBV6-5; 7 nucleotides agree with TRBD2. The germline CDR1 and CDR2 sequences are MNHEY and SVGAGI. This CDR3 region has 15 residues. Losses at the gene ends were 6 bases for V and 0 bases for J; bases not matched to a gene: 6. CDR3 in amino acids: CASRAGVASTDTQYF. For the CDR3, the DNA is TGTGCCAGCAGGGCGGGAGTGGCTAGCACAGATACGCAGTATTTT.

The chain uses TRBV7-2 and TRBJ1-1, with a possible D match to TRBD1 (5 bases). V shed 3 bases and J shed 0 bases, with 14 bases lying between them. CDR3 size: 16 residues. The V gene's germline CDR1 is SGHTA and CDR2 FQGNSA. CDR3 nucleotides: TGTGCCAGCAGCTTCCTCCAGACAGCCATGAACACTGAAGCTTTCTTT. This encodes CASSFLQTAMNTEAFF.

This clonotype was seen only a few times. This chain uses TRBV4-2 with TRBJ2-1; 9 bases map to TRBD2. The ends lost 1 base at V and 8 bases at J; junction bases unmatched: 3. The CDR3 is made up of 14 amino acids. CDR1 is LGHNA, CDR2 YNFKEQ, per germline. DNA of the CDR3: TGTGCCAGCAGCCAAGTTGGCGGGAGGGATGAGCAGTTCTTC. This codes for CASSQVGGRDEQFF.

This clonotype was seen many times. The chain employs TRBV29-1 and TRBJ2-1; D remains ambiguous. The CDR3 covers 10 residues. V lost 2 bases and J 4 bases, leaving 0 bases between the germline ends. Germline CDR1 and CDR2: SQVTM and ANQGSEA. CDR3 in amino acids: CSVEYNEQFF. DNA for the CDR3: TGCAGCGTTGAATACAATGAGCAGTTCTTC.

The V and J genes are TRBV24-1 and TRBJ2-7; 14 bases line up with TRBD2. The CDR3 is 16 residues long. After removal of 3 bases from V and 7 bases from J, the junction contained 7 bases not matched to a gene. CDR1 is KGHDR and CDR2 is SFDVKD in the germline V gene. CDR3 nucleotides: TGTGCCACCAGTGATCAGACTAGCGGGAGGGGCAATGAGCAGTACTTC. This translates into CATSDQTSGRGNEQYF.

The chain joins TRBV10-3 to TRBJ1-6, with D tentatively TRBD1 (5 bases). CDR3 length: 16 residues. Trimming stripped 8 bases from V and 0 bases from J, with 14 bases between. The germline CDR1 and CDR2 sequences are ENHRY and SYGVKD. The DNA for the CDR3 is TGTGCCATCGGGGCAGGACCAAGCTCCTATAATTCACCCCTCCACTTT. This codes for CAIGAGPSSYNSPLHF.

The chain recombines TRBV5-1 with TRBJ1-1, with 7 bases aligning to TRBD1. Germline V gene lookup returns CDR1 SGHRS and CDR2 YFSETQ. The CDR3 consists of 16 residues. Trimming cost V 5 bases and J 1 base; bases outside gene matches: 11. The DNA for the CDR3 is TGCGCCAGCAGTCCTCAGGGGGAGGGTCGGAACACTGAAGCTTTCTTT. This codes for CASSPQGEGRNTEAFF.

The rearrangement links TRBV11-2 to TRBJ2-1; D might be TRBD2 (6 bases). V lost 5 bases, J lost 1 base, and 12 bases lay in between. CDR3 length equals 15 residues. CDR1 and CDR2 from the germline V gene are SGHAT and FQNNGV. The CDR3 DNA reads as TGTGCCAGCAGCATCAATAGCGGTTCCTACAATGAGCAGTTCTTC. Protein: CASSINSGSYNEQFF.

The chain links TRBV15 to TRBJ2-5, with D maybe TRBD2 (7 bases). Germline V gives CDR1 LNHNV, CDR2 YYDKDF (reference sequence). The CDR3 runs to 13 residues. Trimming took 5 bases from V and 11 from J, leaving 18 bases between them. Written as DNA, the CDR3 is TGTGCCACCAGCCACGATGAAGGGGGGGAGCAGTACTTC. Translation gives CATSHDEGGEQYF.

J is TRBJ1-2 and V is TRBV27; a weak D match, TRBD1 (5 bases). V was cut by 6 bases and J by 0 bases, with 11 bases left in between. CDR3 length equals 14 residues. The germline CDR1 and CDR2 sequences are MNHEY and SMNVEV (reference sequence). CDR3 sequence: CASRRQTPNYGYTF. CDR3 DNA: TGTGCCAGCAGAAGACAGACTCCTAACTATGGCTACACCTTC.

The sample holds a few counts of this clonotype. This chain links TRBV5-1 with TRBJ2-5; 11 bases are shared with TRBD2. This CDR3 spans 17 amino acids. Per the germline V gene, CDR1 is SGHRS and CDR2 is YFSETQ. J was trimmed by 0 bases and V by 4 bases; bases with no gene match: 8. The CDR3 DNA is TGCGCCAGCAGCCAATACGGACTAGCGGGCCACCAAGAGACCCAGTACTTC. The encoded protein is CASSQYGLAGHQETQYF.

The V call is TRBV7-9, the J call TRBJ1-2; D gene uncertain. CDR3 length equals 15 residues. CDR1 and CDR2 (germline): SEHNR, FQNEAQ (reference sequence). Trimming pared 7 bases from V and 2 bases from J, leaving 17 bases between. CDR3 region: CASTPRRQINYGYTF. The DNA for the CDR3 is TGTGCCAGCACCCCTAGGCGGCAGATCAACTATGGCTACACCTTC.